Reported below is one TCR beta chain. Its antigen remains unidentified. The CDR3 covers 14 residues. Per germline, CDR1 SGDLS and CDR2 YYNGEE. Trimming cost V 3 bases and J 6 bases; bases outside gene matches: 3. This sample was included in a study of post-analysis software for immune sequencing data. Study context: The disease courses covered relapsing-remitting, secondary progressive and progressive-relapsing multiple sclerosis. The study's findings and limits: Those samples that were prepared in the same batch co-clustered strongly by F measure. There were a few TRBV segments more frequent in patients than controls, and TRBV5-6, TRBV5-1 and TRBV20-1 were among them. For normalized Chao1 diversity, multiple sclerosis patients scored significantly lower than controls did.

Incorporated into the TCR beta cDNA libraries were unique molecular identifiers, which served to reduce PCR and sequencing biases. Once about 0.85 to 10 million T cells were used, hundreds of thousands of cDNA molecules resulted. From the PCR reads, TCRdb called clonotypes with MiXCR, one entry per CDR3 protein. The sample consists of about 500,000 distinct CDR3 sequences, less than 45% of them appearing once. Sequenced: blood. The receptor was isolated from a girl aged 10-17 years with multiple sclerosis. The chain employs TRBV9 and TRBJ2-7; 13 bases are a match to TRBD2. The CDR3 protein is CASSDGLAGAEQYF. CDR3 sequence (DNA): TGTGCCAGCAGCGACGGACTAGCGGGAGCCGAGCAGTACTTC.